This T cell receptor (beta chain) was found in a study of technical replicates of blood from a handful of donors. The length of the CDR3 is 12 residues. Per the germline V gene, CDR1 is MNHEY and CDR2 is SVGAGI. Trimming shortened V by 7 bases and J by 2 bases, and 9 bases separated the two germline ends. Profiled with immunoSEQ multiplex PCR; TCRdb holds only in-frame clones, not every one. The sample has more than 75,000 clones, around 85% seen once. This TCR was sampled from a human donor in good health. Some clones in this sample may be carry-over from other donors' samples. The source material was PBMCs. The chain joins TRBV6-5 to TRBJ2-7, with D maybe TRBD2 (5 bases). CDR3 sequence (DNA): TGTGCCAGCATAGACGGGACCTACGAGCAGTACTTC. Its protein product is CASIDGTYEQYF.